This is a list of T cell receptor beta chains from one sample in a study of T cell responses to AZD1222 COVID-19 vaccine. Data came from immunoSEQ multiplex PCR; TCRdb stores just in-frame clones and leaves some out. The sample lists 150,000 or so clones; roughly nine tenths were seen once. Sequencing used peripheral blood, obtained on day 0 of MenACWY control vaccination. Receptor source: an adult in good health. Each CDR3 is given with its conserved first and last residue. A D gene is named only where the DNA matches it firmly. Clone sizes are given selectively: once, few, many, or a class where the clone is expanded.

NA TRBJ2-1 NA TRBV11-2 TGTGCCAGCAGCTTAGCAGAGCTAGCGCCATACAATGAGCAGTTCTTC CASSLAELAPYNEQFF
NA TRBJ2-3 NA TRBV7-2 TGTGCCAGCAGCTTGACCGGGACGGGGGCAGATACGCAGTATTTT CASSLTGTGADTQYF
NA TRBJ2-2 NA TRBV11-2 TGTGCCAGCAGCTTTTTAGCGGGACAGGGGAACACCGGGGAGCTGTTTTTT CASSFLAGQGNTGELFF
NA TRBJ1-1 TRBD1 TRBV5-1 TGCGCCACTAACCGGGACAGGGGCACTGAAGCTTTCTTT CATNRDRGTEAFF
NA TRBJ1-1 TRBD1 TRBV19 TGTGCCAGTAGGGAATACGACAGGGGGCTCACTGAAGCTTTCTTT CASREYDRGLTEAFF
NA TRBJ2-1 TRBD2 TRBV28 TGTGCCAGCAGCCTCGAGCGGGGTCACTACAATGAGCAGTTCTTC CASSLERGHYNEQFF
NA TRBJ2-7 TRBD2 TRBV29-1 TGCAGCGTTGAAGGGGGTCTAGCGGGAGCCCTGGGAAACTACGAGCAGTACTTC CSVEGGLAGALGNYEQYF
NA TRBJ2-3 NA TRBV5-4 TGTGCCAGCAGCTTGTCGAGGACTACCCAGGATACGCAGTATTTT CASSLSRTTQDTQYF
NA TRBJ2-1 NA TRBV10-1 TGCGCCAGCAGTGAGGGCGAGAATGAGCAGTTCTTC CASSEGENEQFF
NA TRBJ1-4 NA TRBV5-1 TGCGCCAGCAGCGACAGTATGGGGGAAAAACTGTTTTTT CASSDSMGEKLFF
once TRBJ2-5 TRBD2 TRBV5-1 TGCGCCAGCAGCACTTATAGCGGGGGGGCGGAGACCCAGTACTTC CASSTYSGGAETQYF
NA TRBJ1-3 NA TRBV19 TGTGCCAGTAGTCTAAACACCATATATTTT CASSLNTIYF
NA TRBJ2-3 NA TRBV5-4 TGTGCCAGCAGCTTGGGATTGGCCACAGATACGCAGTATTTT CASSLGLATDTQYF
NA TRBJ1-2 NA TRBV5-1 TGCGCCAGCAGCTTGGCCACGGCTTATGGCTACACCTTC CASSLATAYGYTF
NA TRBJ2-1 NA TRBV3-1/TRBV3-2 TGTGCCAGCAGCCGAATCCGGAATGAGCAGTTCTTC CASSRIRNEQFF
NA TRBJ1-2 NA TRBV11-2 TGTGCCAGCGACCCTACGGGGGCAGCCGTTGGCTACACCTTC CASDPTGAAVGYTF
NA TRBJ1-2 NA TRBV5-6 TGTGCCAGCAGCTTGGCTCAGGGGAGCTATGGCTACACCTTC CASSLAQGSYGYTF
NA TRBJ2-1 NA TRBV18 TGTGCCAGCTCACCACGGGAGAGCCAGTCGAATGAGCAGTTCTTC CASSPRESQSNEQFF
NA TRBJ1-1 NA TRBV9 TGTGCCAGCAGCGCCTTCATGGGGACTGAAGCTTTCTTT CASSAFMGTEAFF
NA TRBJ1-4 NA TRBV20-1 TGCAGTGCTAGTTCGGGTCTGGGAGGTGAAAAACTGTTTTTT CSASSGLGGEKLFF
NA TRBJ1-1 NA TRBV21-1 TGTGCCAGCACCCCAGCATATCGGTCCGGGGGCGGAATGAACACTGAAGCTTTCTTT CASTPAYRSGGGMNTEAFF
NA TRBJ1-4 NA TRBV28 TGTGCCAGCAGTTTTTCGGGGGGATATGGAAAACTGTTTTTT CASSFSGGYGKLFF